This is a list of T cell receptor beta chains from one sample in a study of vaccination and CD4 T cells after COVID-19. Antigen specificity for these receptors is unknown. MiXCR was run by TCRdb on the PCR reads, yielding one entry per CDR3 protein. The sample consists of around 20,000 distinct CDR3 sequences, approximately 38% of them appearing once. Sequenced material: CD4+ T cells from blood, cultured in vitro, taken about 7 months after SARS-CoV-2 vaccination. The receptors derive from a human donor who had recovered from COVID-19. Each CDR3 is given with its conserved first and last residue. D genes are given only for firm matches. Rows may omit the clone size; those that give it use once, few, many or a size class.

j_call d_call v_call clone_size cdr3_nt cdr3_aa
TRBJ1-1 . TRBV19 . TGTGCCAGTAGTATATTACCACGGGGGGGGGCTAACGCTGAAGCTTTCTTT CASSILPRGGANAEAFF
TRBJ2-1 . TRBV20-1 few TGCAGTGCTCTTACGTTCCTACTGGGGGATGAGCAGTTCTTC CSALTFLLGDEQFF
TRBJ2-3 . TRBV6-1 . TGTGCCAGCAGTGTTTCGCTGGGGACAAGCACAGATACGCAGTATTTT CASSVSLGTSTDTQYF
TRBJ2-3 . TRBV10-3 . TGTGCCATCAGGAGGGCTGGAGGGAGCACAGATACGCAGTATTTT CAIRRAGGSTDTQYF
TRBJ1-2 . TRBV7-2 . TGTGCCAGCAGCTTACAGGCCATCGGGACCGATGGCTACACCTTC CASSLQAIGTDGYTF
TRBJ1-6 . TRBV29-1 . TGCAGCGTTTCTGGGACGTTGAATTCACCCCTCCACTTT CSVSGTLNSPLHF
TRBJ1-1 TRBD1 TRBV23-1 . TGCGCCGCCTCCGGACAGGGACTTGGGGCTTTCTTT CAASGQGLGAFF
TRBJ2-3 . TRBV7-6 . TGTGCCAGCAGCTGGGTTCTCTCTAGCGCGCAGTATTTT CASSWVLSSAQYF
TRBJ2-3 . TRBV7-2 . TGTGCCAGCAGCCCGGGCTTAGATACGCAGTATTTT CASSPGLDTQYF
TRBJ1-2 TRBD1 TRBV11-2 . TGTGCCAGCAGCGACCGGGACAGGGGCCATGGCTACACCTTC CASSDRDRGHGYTF
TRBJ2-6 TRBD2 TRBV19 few TGTGCCAGTAGAGCAGCGGGGACCGGGGCCAACGTCCTGACTTTC CASRAAGTGANVLTF
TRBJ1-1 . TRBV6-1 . TGTGCCAGCAGTCCACGGGGCCGTACTGAAGCTTTCTTT CASSPRGRTEAFF
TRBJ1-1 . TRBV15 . TGTGCCACCAGCGGGGCAGGGTCCTATGAAGCTTTCTTT CATSGAGSYEAFF
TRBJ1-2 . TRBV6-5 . TGTGCCAGCAGTTTCACCCCACCCGGGACGGGGGACTATGGCTACACCTTC CASSFTPPGTGDYGYTF
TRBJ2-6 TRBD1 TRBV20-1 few TGCAGTGCTAGGGCCCGGGACAGGACTAACTCTGGGGCCAACGTCCTGACTTTC CSARARDRTNSGANVLTF
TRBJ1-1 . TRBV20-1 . TGCAGTGCTAGGGGGGGAATGAACACTGAAGCTTTCTTT CSARGGMNTEAFF
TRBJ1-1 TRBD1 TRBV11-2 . TGTGCCAGCACCCCTGGGACAGGGGGCACTGAAGCTTTCTTT CASTPGTGGTEAFF
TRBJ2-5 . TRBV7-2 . TGTGCCAGCAGCAGGTACGGGGGCCAAGAGACCCAGTACTTC CASSRYGGQETQYF
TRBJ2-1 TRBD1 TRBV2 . TGTGCCAGCAGTACCCCGACCGGGACAGGGGCGCATATTGAGCAGTTCTTC CASSTPTGTGAHIEQFF
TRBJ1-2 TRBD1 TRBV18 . TGTGCCAGCTCACCCGAACAGGGGCCCGGCTACACCTTC CASSPEQGPGYTF
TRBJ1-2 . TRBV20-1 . TGCAGTGCAGTGTTTGGGGGAGGGGTCGCAGTGGGCTACACCTTC CSAVFGGGVAVGYTF
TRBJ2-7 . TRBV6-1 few TGTGCCAGCACCTCAAGGGGGGGGCGGGGATCCTACGAGCAGTACTTC CASTSRGGRGSYEQYF
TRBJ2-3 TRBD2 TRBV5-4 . TGTGCCAGCAGCGCGGGACTAGCGGGAGCAGATACGCAGTATTTT CASSAGLAGADTQYF
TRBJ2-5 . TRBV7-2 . TGTGCCAGCTCGAGGTGGGGGTTTAGGGGTGGTCAAGAGACCCAGTACTTC CASSRWGFRGGQETQYF
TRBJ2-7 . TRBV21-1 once TGTGCCAGCAGCAATTGGGTGTGTGGGGTCGGGACCTACGAGCAGTACTTC CASSNWVCGVGTYEQYF
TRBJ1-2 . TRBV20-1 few TGCAGTGCTACCTCGACAGATTACTATGGCTACACCTTC CSATSTDYYGYTF